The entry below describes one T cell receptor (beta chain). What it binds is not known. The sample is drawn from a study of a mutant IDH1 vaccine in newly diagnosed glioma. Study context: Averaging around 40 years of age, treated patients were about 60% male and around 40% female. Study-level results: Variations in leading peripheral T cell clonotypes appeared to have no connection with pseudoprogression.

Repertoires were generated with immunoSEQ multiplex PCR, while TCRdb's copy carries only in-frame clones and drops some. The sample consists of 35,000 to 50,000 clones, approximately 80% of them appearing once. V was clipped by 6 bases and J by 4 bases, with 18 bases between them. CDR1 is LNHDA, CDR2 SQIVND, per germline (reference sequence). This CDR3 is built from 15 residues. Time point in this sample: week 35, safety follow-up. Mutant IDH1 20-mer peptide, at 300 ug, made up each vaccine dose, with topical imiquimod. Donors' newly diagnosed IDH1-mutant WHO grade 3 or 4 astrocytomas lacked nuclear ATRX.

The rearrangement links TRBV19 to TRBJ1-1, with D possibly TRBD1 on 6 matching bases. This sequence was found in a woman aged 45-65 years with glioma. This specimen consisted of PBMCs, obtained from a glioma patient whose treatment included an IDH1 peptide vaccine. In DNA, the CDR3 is TGTGCCAGTAGGCCGGGGGGGGCCAGGGGCACTGAAGCTTTCTTT. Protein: CASRPGGARGTEAFF.